The sequence of this T cell receptor beta chain was determined in a study of blood T cell repertoires in COVID-19. CDR1 and CDR2 from the germline V gene are PRHDT and FYEKMQ (reference sequence). The CDR3 contains 13 residues. Trimming removed 3 bases from V and 4 bases from J, with 7 bases in between. Original analysis: Using reference gene primer amplification, nucleated cell counts were estimated. The assay was immunoSEQ multiplex PCR, and TCRdb's table has in-frame clones only and misses some. The DNA was the basis for D and trimming; V, J and clone size are from that table. The sample carries about 7,500 clones, over 75% recorded once.

This clonotype was obtained from a human donor in a cohort sampled during active COVID-19. J is TRBJ2-1 and V is TRBV13; no definite D call. The sequencing sample was made of peripheral blood. CDR3 amino acids: CASSFYMYNEQFF. The CDR3 DNA reads TGTGCCAGCAGCTTTTATATGTACAATGAGCAGTTCTTC.